The rows below give T cell receptor beta chains drawn from one sample of a study of control samples from healthy donors and cancer patients. Sequenced by immunoSEQ multiplex PCR; TCRdb stores in-frame clones only, minus some. The sample has approximately 120,000 clones, around 87% seen once; the top ten hold 2.9%. Sample: blood. These receptors all come from a man in his sixties in good health. The CDR3 runs from the conserved cysteine through the conserved F or W. D genes are given only for firm matches. Clone size, where shown, is once, few, many, or a class for clones that have expanded.

CASSSGQGTGDTQYF | TGTGCCAGCTCATCCGGACAGGGCACGGGAGATACGCAGTATTTT | TRBJ2-3 | TRBD1 | TRBV18 | 15 | -
CASSSLSPEAFF | TGTGCCAGCAGCTCCTTAAGCCCTGAAGCTTTCTTT | TRBJ1-1 | - | TRBV7-2 | 12 | -
CASSPLPPGTGAGNIQYF | TGTGCCAGCTCACCTCTACCGCCCGGGACAGGGGCGGGAAACATTCAGTACTTC | TRBJ2-4 | TRBD1 | TRBV18 | 18 | -
CASSRDRGWETQYF | TGTGCCAGCAGTAGGGACAGGGGTTGGGAGACCCAGTACTTC | TRBJ2-5 | TRBD1 | TRBV2 | 14 | few
CASSLTAANEQFF | TGCGCCAGCAGCTTAACGGCGGCTAATGAGCAGTTCTTC | TRBJ2-1 | - | TRBV5-1 | 13 | -
CASSPPAGRNGGEQFF | TGTGCCAGCTCACCACCAGCGGGGCGAAACGGGGGTGAGCAGTTCTTC | TRBJ2-1 | TRBD2 | TRBV18 | 16 | -
CASSPLNSQETQYF | TGTGCCAGCTCACCACTGAACAGCCAAGAGACCCAGTACTTC | TRBJ2-5 | - | TRBV18 | 14 | -
CASSLGPGKNQPQHF | TGTGCCAGCAGCTTAGGCCCGGGAAAAAATCAGCCCCAGCATTTT | TRBJ1-5 | - | TRBV7-9 | 15 | -
CASSNRDRLNTEAFF | TGTGCCAGTAGTAACCGGGACCGCTTGAACACTGAAGCTTTCTTT | TRBJ1-1 | - | TRBV19 | 15 | -
CASSLASTGGTYEQYF | TGTGCCAGCAGCTTAGCGAGTACAGGGGGGACCTACGAGCAGTACTTC | TRBJ2-7 | TRBD1 | TRBV7-2 | 16 | -
CATSDARQAGVAKLFF | TGTGCCACCAGTGATGCCAGACAGGCTGGAGTTGCTAAACTGTTTTTT | TRBJ1-4 | - | TRBV24-1 | 16 | -
CASSFGGNTFYGYTF | TGTGCCAGCAGTTTTGGGGGTAATACATTCTATGGCTACACCTTC | TRBJ1-2 | - | TRBV28 | 15 | once
CASSVADHTTQYF | TGTGCCAGCAGCGTAGCGGACCACACTACGCAGTATTTT | TRBJ2-3 | - | TRBV9 | 13 | -
CASSYSLGDIQYF | TGTGCCAGCAGTTACAGTCTAGGGGACATTCAGTACTTC | TRBJ2-4 | - | TRBV2 | 13 | -
CASSLDGTGGTEAFF | TGTGCCAGCAGTCTAGACGGGACAGGGGGCACTGAAGCTTTCTTT | TRBJ1-1 | TRBD1 | TRBV25-1 | 15 | once
CASSFTGPNIQYF | TGTGCCAGCTCCTTTACAGGCCCAAACATTCAGTACTTC | TRBJ2-4 | - | TRBV19 | 13 | -
CASSYSQESAYEQYF | TGTGCCAGCAGTTACTCGCAGGAGAGCGCCTACGAGCAGTACTTC | TRBJ2-7 | - | TRBV6-5 | 15 | -
CASSRSLDRDTGELFF | TGTGCCAGCTCACGATCGTTGGACAGGGACACCGGGGAGCTGTTTTTT | TRBJ2-2 | TRBD1 | TRBV18 | 16 | -
CASSLGQGHEKLFF | TGTGCCAGCAGCTTAGGACAGGGGCATGAAAAACTGTTTTTT | TRBJ1-4 | TRBD1 | TRBV11-2 | 14 | -
CASKFRRGGYTF | TGTGCCAGCAAGTTCAGGAGGGGTGGCTACACCTTC | TRBJ1-2 | - | TRBV6-5 | 12 | -
CASSDQVNYGYTF | TGCGCCAGCAGTGACCAGGTTAACTATGGCTACACCTTC | TRBJ1-2 | - | TRBV10-1 | 13 | -
CASSLSPGQPQHF | TGTGCCAGCAGCTTGTCCCCGGGTCAGCCCCAGCATTTT | TRBJ1-5 | - | TRBV5-8 | 13 | -
CASSFEPDLNGEDTEAFF | TGTGCCAGCAGCTTTGAGCCTGACCTCAATGGGGAGGACACTGAAGCTTTCTTT | TRBJ1-1 | - | TRBV12-1 | 18 | -
CASSLKGQGFGYTF | TGTGCCAGCAGTTTAAAGGGACAGGGTTTTGGCTACACCTTC | TRBJ1-2 | TRBD1 | TRBV27 | 14 | once
CASSRSQGWGGYTF | TGTGCCAGCTCCCGGTCGCAGGGGTGGGGTGGCTACACCTTC | TRBJ1-2 | - | TRBV28 | 14 | -
CASRTLQDQPQHF | TGTGCCAGCAGAACCCTTCAAGATCAGCCCCAGCATTTT | TRBJ1-5 | - | TRBV6-5 | 13 | -
CASSQPGTSGGSYEQYF | TGTGCCAGCAGCCAACCCGGGACTAGCGGGGGCTCCTACGAGCAGTACTTC | TRBJ2-7 | TRBD2 | TRBV4-2 | 17 | -
CASSQAVVRSTEAFF | TGTGCCAGCAGCCAAGCGGTAGTCCGAAGCACTGAAGCTTTCTTT | TRBJ1-1 | - | TRBV3-1/TRBV3-2 | 15 | -
CASSSVAGTNSPLHF | TGTGCCAGCAGCTCTGTGGCGGGGACTAATTCACCCCTCCACTTT | TRBJ1-6 | - | TRBV3-1/TRBV3-2 | 15 | -
CASSLVQGNSPLHF | TGTGCCAGCAGCTTAGTACAGGGTAACTCACCCCTCCACTTT | TRBJ1-6 | - | TRBV7-8 | 14 | -
CASLGENRVAYNEQFF | TGTGCCAGCCTAGGGGAAAACAGGGTAGCCTACAATGAGCAGTTCTTC | TRBJ2-1 | - | TRBV28 | 16 | -
CASSFGPETGTLF | TGTGCCAGCAGCTTTGGGCCAGAAACGGGGACCCTTTTT | TRBJ1-4 | - | TRBV11-2 | 13 | -
CASSLDPSGGYNEQFF | TGTGCCAGCAGCCTCGATCCTAGCGGGGGTTACAATGAGCAGTTCTTC | TRBJ2-1 | TRBD2 | TRBV5-6 | 16 | -
CASSSAGFTGELFF | TGTGCCAGCAGCTCGGCCGGGTTCACCGGGGAGCTGTTTTTT | TRBJ2-2 | - | TRBV7-6 | 14 | once
CASSLGLAWETQYF | TGTGCCAGCAGCTTGGGACTAGCGTGGGAGACCCAGTACTTC | TRBJ2-5 | TRBD2 | TRBV7-2 | 14 | few
CSVGTGGTNEQFF | TGCAGCGTGGGGACAGGGGGGACCAATGAGCAGTTCTTC | TRBJ2-1 | TRBD1 | TRBV29-1 | 13 | -
CASSYMNTEAFF | TGTGCCAGCAGTTACATGAACACTGAAGCTTTCTTT | TRBJ1-1 | - | TRBV6-6 | 12 | -
CASRVFGQLNRGAVF | TGTGCCAGCAGAGTTTTCGGCCAGTTAAACCGGGGAGCTGTTTTT | TRBJ2-2 | - | TRBV6-5 | 15 | -
CASSIFSGSNTGELFF | TGCGCCAGCAGCATATTTAGCGGGTCGAACACCGGGGAGCTGTTTTTT | TRBJ2-2 | TRBD2 | TRBV4-3 | 16 | -
CASSLTTGAEAFF | TGTGCCAGCAGTCTCACTACGGGGGCTGAAGCTTTCTTT | TRBJ1-1 | - | TRBV12-3/TRBV12-4 | 13 | -
CASSPRNGQTNTGELFF | TGTGCCAGCTCACCCAGGAACGGACAAACCAACACCGGGGAGCTGTTTTTT | TRBJ2-2 | - | TRBV18 | 17 | once
CASSIRTGRTDTQYF | TGTGCCAGTAGTATCCGGACAGGGCGCACAGATACGCAGTATTTT | TRBJ2-3 | TRBD1 | TRBV19 | 15 | -
CASSPKGDNSPLHF | TGTGCCAGCTCACCCAAAGGGGACAATTCACCCCTCCACTTT | TRBJ1-6 | - | TRBV18 | 14 | -
CASSFNTGGQPQHF | TGTGCCAGCAGTTTTAATACAGGGGGCCAGCCCCAGCATTTT | TRBJ1-5 | TRBD1 | TRBV28 | 14 | -
CASSQQDTIYF | TGCGCCAGCAGCCAACAGGACACCATATATTTT | TRBJ1-3 | - | TRBV4-3 | 11 | -
CASSMGRALSEQYF | TGTGCCAGTAGTATGGGCAGGGCATTGAGCGAGCAGTACTTC | TRBJ2-7 | - | TRBV19 | 14 | -
CASSSNMGNTEAFF | TGTGCCAGCAGTTCCAACATGGGGAACACTGAAGCTTTCTTT | TRBJ1-1 | - | TRBV21-1 | 14 | -